The 28 T cell receptor beta chains in this list originate from one sample, sequenced in a study of control samples from healthy donors and cancer patients. The protocol was immunoSEQ multiplex PCR, while the TCRdb copy is restricted to in-frame clones and leaves out a portion. The profile shows around 100,000 clones, roughly nine tenths of them singletons. The specimen was blood. These receptors came from a woman in her seventies in good health.

V usage is TRBV5-4 and J usage is TRBJ2-3, with 10 bases fitting TRBD2. V shed 3 bases, J shed 0 bases, and the junction held 1 base outside the gene matches. There are 15 residues in the CDR3. Germline assignment: CDR1 SGHNT and CDR2 YYREEE (reference sequence). The CDR3 sequence is CASSSTSGSTDTQYF. The CDR3 nucleotides read TGTGCCAGCAGCTCGACTAGCGGGAGCACAGATACGCAGTATTTT. Full variable domain (outside the CDR3, taken from reference TRBV5-4 and TRBJ2-3): ETGVTQSPTHLIKTRGQQVTLRCSSQSGHNTVSWYQQALGQGPQFIFQYYREEENGRGNFPPRFSGLQFPNYSSELNVNALELDDSALYLCASSSTSGSTDTQYFGPGTRLTVL.

The V call is TRBV29-1, the J call TRBJ2-1; 7 bases line up with TRBD1. After removal of 1 base from V and 4 bases from J, the junction contained 16 bases not matched to a gene. The CDR3 totals 18 residues. Germline values: CDR1 SQVTM, CDR2 ANQGSEA. The CDR3 sequence: CSVEGVAIQGRTYNEQFF. In DNA, the CDR3 is TGCAGCGTTGAAGGGGTAGCGATACAGGGGCGAACTTACAATGAGCAGTTCTTC.

The genes are TRBV27 and TRBJ1-1; D may be TRBD1 (6 bases). V was clipped by 7 bases and J by 2 bases, with 14 bases between them. CDR3 length: 14 residues. Germline CDR1 reads MNHEY; CDR2 reads SMNVEV (reference sequence). The CDR3 region has the DNA TGTGCCAGCAAGGTTGGGGGGCCAAACACTGAAGCTTTCTTT. The encoded protein is CASKVGGPNTEAFF.

The CDR3 sequence is CASSNLFYEQYF. The CDR3 nucleotides are TGTGCCAGCAGCAACCTATTCTACGAGCAGTACTTC. J is TRBJ2-7 and V is TRBV7-9; D remains unclear. In germline, CDR1 is SEHNR, CDR2 FQNEAQ (reference sequence). This CDR3 is built from 12 residues. The V end was cut by 5 bases, the J end by 3 bases, with 8 bases between.

The rearrangement joins TRBV28 to TRBJ1-4; 11 bases are a match to TRBD1. The trim removed 6 bases at V and 4 bases at J, leaving 7 bases unmatched. The CDR3 is made up of 16 amino acids. CDR1 and CDR2 from the germline V gene are MDHEN and SYDVKM. CDR3 nucleotides: TGTGCCAGCAGCCAAGGACAGGGGGCGAATAATGAAAAACTGTTTTTT. It specifies CASSQGQGANNEKLFF.

A single count supports this clone. The V call is TRBV5-5, the J call TRBJ1-5; D remains unclear. Germline V gene data show CDR1 as SGHKS and CDR2 as YYEKEE (reference sequence). The CDR3 runs to 14 residues. V dropped 2 bases and J dropped 5 bases, with 11 bases sitting between them. CDR3 nucleotide sequence: TGTGCCAGCAGCTTCGAAGGAAGAGATCAGCCCCAGCATTTT. It translates to CASSFEGRDQPQHF.

The genes are TRBV2 and TRBJ1-1; D might be TRBD1 (6 bases). Germline loops: CDR1 SNHLY, CDR2 FYNNEI. Trimming took off 4 bases at V and 4 bases at J, with 16 bases between the two ends. This CDR3 spans 15 amino acids. This chain's CDR3 is CASSAGLGGGTEAFF. The DNA of the CDR3 is TGTGCCAGCAGTGCAGGTTTAGGGGGTGGCACTGAAGCTTTCTTT.

This clone was seen a single time. V is TRBV7-9 and J is TRBJ1-1, with a possible D match to TRBD1 (5 bases). V shed 1 base and J shed 4 bases, with 10 bases lying between them. Germline CDR1 is SEHNR and CDR2 is FQNEAQ (reference sequence). The length of the CDR3 is 14 residues. The CDR3 reads CASSLETQGTEAFF. The DNA for the CDR3 is TGTGCCAGCAGCTTAGAGACTCAGGGCACTGAAGCTTTCTTT.

This clone was detected only once. This rearrangement joins TRBV25-1 to TRBJ1-5, with D possibly TRBD1 on 5 matching bases. The CDR3 length is 14 residues. Looked up from germline, CDR1 is MGHDK and CDR2 is SYGVNS. Trimming removed 0 bases at V and 4 bases at J, with 7 bases between. The CDR3 loop reads CASSEYGGNQPQHF. The CDR3 DNA reads TGTGCCAGCAGTGAATACGGGGGGAATCAGCCCCAGCATTTT.

This clone was observed once. This rearrangement joins TRBV4-1 to TRBJ2-7; the D gene is possibly TRBD2 (5 bases). The V gene lost 1 base and the J gene lost 7 bases, with 8 bases spanning the gap. From germline, CDR1 is MGHRA and CDR2 YSYEKL. CDR3 size: 12 residues. For the CDR3, the DNA is TGCGCCAGCAGCCAAGGGACGGGGGAGCAGTACTTC. Translating it yields CASSQGTGEQYF.

The rearrangement uses TRBV7-2 and TRBJ2-2, with unresolved D. V was clipped by 1 base and J by 7 bases, with 4 bases between them. The CDR3 is made up of 12 amino acids. CDR1 is SGHTA, CDR2 FQGNSA, per germline. The CDR3 sequence: CASSLEVGELFF. Here the CDR3 DNA reads TGTGCCAGCAGCTTAGAGGTCGGGGAGCTGTTTTTT.

The chain joins TRBV19 to TRBJ2-1, with D perhaps matching TRBD2 (5 bases). This CDR3 is 16 amino acids long. The V gene's germline CDR1 is LNHDA and CDR2 SQIVND (reference sequence). Trimming shortened V by 1 base and J by 0 bases, and 10 bases separated the two germline ends. The CDR3 coding sequence is TGTGCCAGTAGTATAGCGTCGGGGAGCTCCTACAATGAGCAGTTCTTC. Protein sequence: CASSIASGSSYNEQFF.

The chain is built from TRBV27 and TRBJ1-1, with 8 bases fitting TRBD1. Trimming removed 5 bases from V and 3 bases from J; junction bases left unmatched: 8. Germline V gives CDR1 MNHEY, CDR2 SMNVEV (reference sequence). The CDR3 extends over 15 amino acids. The DNA of the CDR3 is TGTGCCAGCAGTCCACGGACAGGGAGGTACACTGAAGCTTTCTTT. It translates to CASSPRTGRYTEAFF.

This clone was observed once. The chain links TRBV7-9 to TRBJ1-1, with D tentatively TRBD1 (5 bases). The CDR3 is 14 amino acids. From germline, CDR1 is SEHNR and CDR2 FQNEAQ (reference sequence). V dropped 1 base and J dropped 7 bases, with 13 bases sitting between them. The CDR3 DNA follows: TGTGCCAGCAGCTTAGGCCAGGGAGGTTTTGAAGCTTTCTTT. Amino acid sequence: CASSLGQGGFEAFF.

This chain uses TRBV10-3 with TRBJ1-6, with 8 positions matching TRBD1. J lost 7 bases, V lost 7 bases, and 9 bases had no gene match. Germline lookup yields CDR1 ENHRY and CDR2 SYGVKD. The CDR3 consists of 15 residues. The CDR3 reads CAINDRGTENSPLHF. CDR3 coding DNA: TGTGCCATCAACGACAGGGGAACGGAGAATTCACCCCTCCACTTT.

The chain has TRBV19 and TRBJ1-5; D unresolved. Between the trimmed V and J ends, which lost 2 bases and 3 bases, there was a span of 14 bases. This CDR3 has 16 residues. CDR1 LNHDA and CDR2 SQIVND come from the germline V gene (reference sequence). The CDR3 protein is CASSITPPSYNQPQHF. The CDR3 DNA follows: TGTGCCAGTAGTATAACCCCCCCGAGTTACAATCAGCCCCAGCATTTT.

This clone turned up a few times. The V gene is TRBV7-2, the J gene TRBJ2-3, with 11 positions matching TRBD2. This CDR3 has 15 amino acids. V lost 2 bases and J lost 4; bases outside the gene matches: 2. Germline V CDR1 and CDR2: SGHTA, FQGNSA. The CDR3 bases are TGTGCCAGCAGCTTACCGACTAGCGGGGCAGATACGCAGTATTTT. Its translation: CASSLPTSGADTQYF.

The rearrangement uses TRBV5-6 and TRBJ1-5; perhaps TRBD1 as D (5 bases). V dropped 0 bases and J dropped 6 bases, with 16 bases sitting between them. Per germline, CDR1 SGHDT and CDR2 YYEEEE. This CDR3 has 16 residues. The CDR3 DNA follows: TGTGCCAGCAGCTTGGCTCGTGGACAAGGGAGTCAGCCCCAGCATTTT. This codes for CASSLARGQGSQPQHF.

The count of this clone is one. The chain uses TRBV29-1 and TRBJ2-3; 11 bases are shared with TRBD2. Unmatched junction bases numbered 5, after V lost 5 bases and J lost 4 bases. Germline CDR1 is SQVTM and CDR2 is ANQGSEA. The CDR3 consists of 14 residues. CDR3 protein: CSVLAGGPSDTQYF. The DNA of the CDR3 is TGCAGCGTTTTAGCGGGAGGGCCCTCAGATACGCAGTATTTT.

The rearrangement links TRBV30 to TRBJ1-1; D not resolved. CDR3 length: 16 amino acids. CDR1 and CDR2 (germline): GTSNPN, SVGIG (reference sequence). The V gene lost 3 bases and the J gene lost 4 bases, with 21 bases spanning the gap. CDR3 region: CAWSKTRTNAVTEAFF. CDR3 sequence (DNA): TGTGCCTGGAGCAAGACTCGAACAAACGCGGTCACTGAAGCTTTCTTT.

V is TRBV7-9 and J is TRBJ2-7, with 8 bases matching TRBD1. The germline CDR1 and CDR2 sequences are SEHNR and FQNEAQ (reference sequence). The ends lost 5 bases at V and 3 bases at J; junction bases unmatched: 9. The CDR3 loop spans 15 amino acids. CDR3 residues: CASSPGGSLIYEQYF. The DNA for the CDR3 is TGTGCCAGCAGCCCAGGGGGCTCCCTCATCTACGAGCAGTACTTC.

This sequence joins TRBV4-1 and TRBJ2-5; 12 bases are shared with TRBD2. Per the germline V gene, CDR1 is MGHRA and CDR2 is YSYEKL. V lost 2 bases to trimming and J lost 3 bases; unmatched junction nucleotides: 7. There are 17 residues in the CDR3. The CDR3 sequence: CASSQRGLAGTEETQYF. The CDR3 DNA reads TGCGCCAGCAGCCAAAGAGGACTAGCGGGGACAGAAGAGACCCAGTACTTC.

The V and J genes are TRBV28 and TRBJ2-3, with 9 bases matching TRBD1. Germline V lookup: CDR1 MDHEN, CDR2 SYDVKM. This CDR3 region has 15 residues. With V trimmed by 4 bases and J by 1 base, 3 bases remained unmatched. CDR3 loop: CASSSRTGGTDTQYF. In DNA, the CDR3 is TGTGCCAGCAGTTCCCGGACAGGGGGCACAGATACGCAGTATTTT.

The chain employs TRBV2 and TRBJ2-3; 11 positions agree with TRBD2. V trimming: 4 bases; J trimming: 9 bases; junction bases outside the gene matches: 6. Germline loops: CDR1 SNHLY, CDR2 FYNNEI. The CDR3 length is 14 residues. CDR3 protein: CASSVSGRGATQYF. For the CDR3, the DNA is TGTGCCAGCAGTGTTAGCGGGAGGGGTGCCACGCAGTATTTT.

The genes are TRBV29-1 and TRBJ2-7; TRBD1 matches at 9 bases. The germline CDR1 and CDR2 sequences are SQVTM and ANQGSEA. After removal of 6 bases from V and 2 bases from J, the junction contained 14 bases not matched to a gene. This CDR3 spans 16 amino acids. CDR3 in amino acids: CSVYGGQGSGAYEQYF. CDR3 bases: TGCAGCGTGTATGGGGGACAGGGTTCAGGAGCCTACGAGCAGTACTTC.

This chain uses TRBV5-1 with TRBJ1-5; 7 positions agree with TRBD1. Germline CDR1 reads SGHRS; CDR2 reads YFSETQ. The CDR3 sequence is 14 residues long. With V trimmed by 4 bases and J by 1 base, 2 bases remained unmatched. DNA for the CDR3: TGCGCCAGCAGCCAGGGGGAGAGCAATCAGCCCCAGCATTTT. It encodes CASSQGESNQPQHF.

V and J are TRBV5-1 and TRBJ1-1; the D is unclear. V shed 0 bases and J shed 5 bases, with 11 bases lying between them. CDR1 and CDR2 (germline): SGHRS, YFSETQ. The CDR3 is made up of 14 amino acids. The chain's CDR3 is CASSLGAPRTEAFF. The CDR3 region has the DNA TGCGCCAGCAGCTTGGGGGCCCCCCGGACTGAAGCTTTCTTT.

The chain links TRBV6-2 or TRBV6-3 to TRBJ1-5, with D unclear. Germline V gene lookup returns CDR1 MNHEY and CDR2 SVGEGT. The CDR3 loop spans 14 amino acids. The V gene lost 4 bases and the J gene lost 7 bases, with 14 bases spanning the gap. The CDR3 loop reads CASSSGGVHQPQHF. CDR3 sequence (DNA): TGTGCCAGCAGTTCCGGCGGGGTTCACCAGCCCCAGCATTTT.